The entry below gives a single T cell receptor (beta chain) sequence along with its context. The same CDR3 can be traced to other DNA sequences in this sample. The record originates from a study of shared clonotypes between healthy human individuals. CD8 cells classed as naive were CD45RO-negative and positively selected for CCR7, excluding terminally differentiated effector memory CD45RA+ cells. Germline V gene sequence: CDR1 LNHDA, CDR2 SQIVND (reference sequence). With 5 bases removed from V and 3 bases from J, the gap between germline ends came to 11 bases. The CDR3 is 13 residues long. TCRdb keeps only in-frame clones here, not all; method: immunoSEQ multiplex PCR. The sample has around 2,100,000 clones, about 94% seen once.

The specimen was naive CD8+ T cells sorted from blood. The TCR sequence derives from a man younger than 30 in good health. The chain carries TRBV19 and TRBJ2-7; D is uncertain. CDR3 DNA sequence: TGTGCCAGTAGTCCGGGCCTGGGCTACGAGCAGTACTTC. Translating it yields CASSPGLGYEQYF.